The clone carrying this T cell receptor beta chain was seen only a few times. Its matching antigen is unknown. This specimen comes from a study of post-analysis software for immune sequencing data. Study overall: The cohort encompassed relapsing-remitting, secondary progressive and progressive-relapsing multiple sclerosis disease courses.

This CDR3 is 14 amino acids long. Germline values: CDR1 DFQATT, CDR2 SNEGSKA (reference sequence). V shed 6 bases and J shed 0 bases, with 12 bases lying between them. Study-level findings and limits: F-measure co-clustering was strong for batch-matched samples. Patients with multiple sclerosis recorded significantly lower normalized Chao1 diversity than controls, the study found. Higher frequency in patients than in controls was seen for five TRBV segments, with TRBV5-6, TRBV5-1 and TRBV20-1 among them.

Unique-molecular-identifier-tagged TCR beta cDNA libraries were used. The authors obtained roughly 0.5 million cDNA molecules from approximately 0.95 to 9.8 million T cells. TCRdb passed the PCR reads through MiXCR, listing each CDR3 protein once. This table has approximately 690,000 distinct CDR3 sequences, around 60% appearing once. The chain links TRBV20-1 to TRBJ1-5, with D hard to call. The specimen sequenced was blood. The clonotype was recovered from a girl under 10 years old with multiple sclerosis. The CDR3 region is CSARTDYSNQPQHF. The CDR3 DNA is TGCAGTGCCAGGACGGATTATAGCAATCAGCCCCAGCATTTT.